The 16 T cell receptor beta chains presented below share a single source sample, sequenced in a study of CD8 T cell repertoires and HIV-1 epitope variants. The repertoire was sequenced with immunoSEQ multiplex PCR; TCRdb's copy has only in-frame clones and lacks some. Counted here are over 90,000 clones, 74% occurring once; the ten biggest clones make up around a quarter. The sequencing input was uncultured baseline CD8+ T cells from peripheral blood mononuclear cells (PBMCs). The receptor source for this set is a male donor with HIV.

The CDR3, as DNA: TGTGCCAGCAGCTTTCGGGGGGGGGATGAAAAACTGTTTTTT. It encodes CASSFRGGDEKLFF. The chain joins TRBV6-5 to TRBJ1-4; the D gene is possibly TRBD1 (5 bases). This CDR3 contains 14 residues. Between the trimmed V and J ends, which lost 6 bases and 6 bases, there was a span of 14 bases. Germline CDR1 and CDR2: MNHEY and SVGAGI.

The rearrangement uses TRBV30 and TRBJ2-7; D is uncertain. The CDR3 runs to 10 residues. From germline, CDR1 is GTSNPN and CDR2 SVGIG (reference sequence). With 0 bases removed from V and 7 bases from J, the gap between germline ends came to 4 bases. The CDR3 DNA is TGTGCCTGGAGTGTAAATGAGCAGTACTTC. This sequence encodes CAWSVNEQYF.

This chain connects TRBV14 to TRBJ1-2, with TRBD1 as a possible D gene (5 bases). V dropped 5 bases and J dropped 4 bases, with 17 bases sitting between them. The V gene's germline CDR1 is SGHDN and CDR2 FVKESK. This CDR3 is 15 amino acids long. CDR3 residues: CASSGFGRAVYGYTF. For the CDR3, the DNA is TGTGCCAGCAGCGGTTTTGGCAGGGCTGTCTATGGCTACACCTTC.

This sequence joins TRBV28 and TRBJ1-5, with D tentatively TRBD1 (5 bases). The CDR3 covers 15 residues. The germline V gene has CDR1 MDHEN and CDR2 SYDVKM. V shed 3 bases and J shed 7 bases, with 16 bases lying between them. The CDR3 nucleotides are TGTGCCAGCAGTTTTAGGGGCAGGGCCGGCCAGCCCCAGCATTTT. It yields the protein CASSFRGRAGQPQHF.

V usage is TRBV29-1 and J usage is TRBJ2-7; TRBD1 is a possible D gene (5 bases). The germline V gene encodes CDR1 SQVTM and CDR2 ANQGSEA. This CDR3 has 14 residues. Trimming took 6 bases from V and 1 from J, leaving 16 bases between them. CDR3: CSVTYVGVSYEQYF. Here the CDR3 DNA reads TGCAGCGTCACCTACGTAGGGGTTTCCTACGAGCAGTACTTC.

This sequence joins TRBV27 and TRBJ1-5; TRBD1 agrees at 8 bases. CDR3 length equals 16 residues. V lost 4 bases to trimming and J lost 0 bases; unmatched junction nucleotides: 5. Germline values: CDR1 MNHEY, CDR2 SMNVEV (reference sequence). Here the CDR3 reads CASSSGDRGSNQPQHF. The CDR3 coding sequence is TGTGCCAGCAGTTCCGGCGACAGGGGTAGCAATCAGCCCCAGCATTTT.

The gene calls are TRBV7-2 and TRBJ1-6, with D possibly matching TRBD1 (5 bases). The germline V gene has CDR1 SGHTA and CDR2 FQGNSA. V dropped 4 bases and J dropped 6 bases, with 13 bases sitting between them. The CDR3 has 15 residues. The CDR3 loop reads CASSSTPTANSPLHF. The CDR3 coding sequence is TGTGCCAGCAGCTCCACTCCGACAGCTAATTCACCCCTCCACTTT.

V gene TRBV6-5 combines with J gene TRBJ1-2; D gene ambiguous. The CDR3 sequence is 16 residues long. Trimming shortened V by 2 bases and J by 8 bases, and 21 bases separated the two germline ends. Germline V gene lookup returns CDR1 MNHEY and CDR2 SVGAGI. DNA for the CDR3: TGTGCCAGCAGTTACGTCCGGGCAGAGCGGTGGCGGGGCTACACCTTC. This translates into CASSYVRAERWRGYTF.

The chain has TRBV28 and TRBJ2-7; D unresolved. Per the germline V gene, CDR1 is MDHEN and CDR2 is SYDVKM. The CDR3 has 12 amino acids. With 5 bases removed from V and 3 bases from J, the gap between germline ends came to 8 bases. This CDR3 is CASSHPFYEQYF. The CDR3, as DNA: TGTGCCAGCAGTCACCCTTTCTACGAGCAGTACTTC.

This chain joins TRBV6-1 and TRBJ1-5; 7 bases map to TRBD1. The CDR3 has 13 amino acids. The V and J ends lost 6 bases and 5 bases, in that order; junction bases with no gene match: 4. The germline V gene encodes CDR1 MNHNS and CDR2 SASEGT. The CDR3 DNA follows: TGTGCCAGCAGCGTGACAGGGTATCAGCCCCAGCATTTT. It specifies CASSVTGYQPQHF.

V and J are TRBV27 and TRBJ2-1, with D uncertain. CDR1 and CDR2 (germline): MNHEY, SMNVEV (reference sequence). The CDR3 length is 13 residues. V was cut by 3 bases and J by 4 bases, with 7 bases left in between. CDR3 loop: CASSFLPYNEQFF. For the CDR3, the DNA is TGTGCCAGCAGTTTCCTACCATACAATGAGCAGTTCTTC.

V is TRBV6-5 and J is TRBJ2-5, with unresolved D. Trimming cost V 2 bases and J 4 bases, with 2 bases left between them. Germline V CDR1 and CDR2: MNHEY, SVGAGI. This CDR3 has 11 amino acids. CDR3 sequence reads: CASSYGETQYF. CDR3 in DNA: TGTGCCAGCAGTTACGGAGAGACCCAGTACTTC.

This clone was recorded a few times. The V call is TRBV6-1, the J call TRBJ2-1, with TRBD1 as a possible D gene (6 bases). Germline V lookup: CDR1 MNHNS, CDR2 SASEGT. The CDR3 contains 11 residues. Deletions cut 4 bases from V and 13 bases from J, with 11 bases between. CDR3: CASSAGQLQFF. The CDR3 DNA follows: TGTGCCAGCAGTGCCGGACAGCTTCAGTTCTTC.

This rearrangement joins TRBV5-6 to TRBJ2-7, with a weak D call TRBD1 (5 bases). V lost 2 bases, J lost 6 bases, and 9 bases lay in between. CDR1 is SGHDT, CDR2 YYEEEE, per germline. The CDR3 is made up of 12 amino acids. In DNA, the CDR3 is TGTGCCAGCAGCTTAGCAGGGTTCGAGCAGTACTTC. Amino acids: CASSLAGFEQYF.

This clone was seen once. V is TRBV2 and J is TRBJ2-1, with 15 bases identical to TRBD2. The CDR3 runs 18 residues. The germline CDR1 and CDR2 sequences are SNHLY and FYNNEI. With V trimmed by 8 bases and J by 0 bases, 8 bases remained unmatched. In nucleotides, the CDR3 is TGTGCCAGCCTAGGACTAGCGGGAGGGTCTGTCTCCTACAATGAGCAGTTCTTC. Translating it yields CASLGLAGGSVSYNEQFF.

V gene TRBV4-3 combines with J gene TRBJ2-1; the D is unclear. V was clipped by 0 bases and J by 10 bases, with 10 bases between them. Germline CDR1 reads LGHNA; CDR2 reads YSLEER. CDR3 length: 13 amino acids. The CDR3 region is CASSQEVPREQFF. The CDR3 coding sequence is TGCGCCAGCAGCCAAGAGGTCCCCCGGGAGCAGTTCTTC.